These 19 T cell receptor beta chains were all obtained from the same sample, sequenced in a study of cytomegalovirus exposure and HLA in healthy donors. The PCR contained 60 Vbeta and 13 Jbeta primers. Assay used: immunoSEQ multiplex PCR; TCRdb lists only in-frame clones, some missing. This table holds around 130,000 clones, about 82% found once. Material: PBMCs. The receptor set was obtained from a boy aged 5 to 17 in good health and CMV-seronegative.

This chain links TRBV6-1 with TRBJ2-7, with 11 bases fitting TRBD1. Trimming took 0 bases from V and 6 from J; bases not matched to a gene: 7. The CDR3 extends over 16 amino acids. Germline V gives CDR1 MNHNS, CDR2 SASEGT. The CDR3 sequence is CASSEAGTGGEGEQYF. The CDR3, as DNA: TGTGCCAGCAGTGAAGCCGGGACAGGGGGTGAGGGCGAGCAGTACTTC.

This sequence joins TRBV25-1 and TRBJ2-1; 7 positions match TRBD1. The CDR3 runs 13 residues. The V gene's germline CDR1 is MGHDK and CDR2 SYGVNS. After removal of 6 bases from V and 5 bases from J, the junction contained 4 bases not matched to a gene. The CDR3 sequence is CASRGTDNNEQFF. The CDR3 region has the DNA TGTGCCAGCAGGGGGACAGACAACAATGAGCAGTTCTTC.

V is TRBV11-1 and J is TRBJ2-7, with TRBD2 matching over 11 bases. J was trimmed by 2 bases and V by 5 bases; bases with no gene match: 8. Germline lookup yields CDR1 SGHAT and CDR2 FQDESV (reference sequence). The CDR3 is 16 amino acids. In nucleotides, the CDR3 is TGTGCCAGCAGCCCCCAAACTAGCGGGAGAACCTACGAGCAGTACTTC. It specifies CASSPQTSGRTYEQYF. The full variable domain, in which reference TRBV11-1 and TRBJ2-7 provide the parts outside the CDR3, is EAEVAQSPRYKITEKSQAVAFWCDPISGHATLYWYRQILGQGPELLVQFQDESVVDDSQLPKDRFSAERLKGVDSTLKIQPAELGDSAMYLCASSPQTSGRTYEQYFGPGTRLTVT.

This clone was seen a handful of times. The chain links TRBV5-1 to TRBJ1-3, with 8 bases fitting TRBD1. Germline CDR1 and CDR2: SGHRS and YFSETQ. The CDR3 is 17 residues long. Trimming took 4 bases from V and 1 from J; bases not matched to a gene: 10. Here the CDR3 DNA reads TGCGCCAGCAGCCCCGGGACAGGACGCTTGTCTGGAAACACCATATATTTT. Its translation is CASSPGTGRLSGNTIYF.

For the CDR3, the DNA is TGTGCCAGTGAAGGGGCGATTAACACTGAAGCTTTCTTT. It encodes CASEGAINTEAFF. The chain has TRBV6-5 and TRBJ1-1; possibly TRBD1 for D (5 bases). CDR3 length equals 13 residues. Germline V CDR1 and CDR2: MNHEY, SVGAGI. The V end was cut by 9 bases, the J end by 2 bases, with 13 bases between.

The J gene is TRBJ2-7, the V gene TRBV27; D is perhaps TRBD1 (7 bases). Germline CDR1 reads MNHEY; CDR2 reads SMNVEV (reference sequence). Deletions cut 5 bases from V and 3 bases from J, with 14 bases between. The CDR3 has 14 amino acids. The CDR3 spells CASSPGGTDYEQYF. The CDR3 coding sequence is TGTGCCAGCAGTCCAGGGGGGACAGACTACGAGCAGTACTTC.

V usage is TRBV5-1 and J usage is TRBJ1-5; TRBD1 aligns across 11 bases. This CDR3 region has 19 residues. Germline values: CDR1 SGHRS, CDR2 YFSETQ. V lost 0 bases and J lost 0; bases outside the gene matches: 8. The CDR3 DNA reads as TGCGCCAGCAGCTTGGGGGGGGACAGGGGGAGTTATAGCAATCAGCCCCAGCATTTT. Amino acids: CASSLGGDRGSYSNQPQHF.

CDR3: CASSLTGSHGELFF. In nucleotides, the CDR3 is TGTGCCAGCAGCTTAACAGGGTCTCACGGGGAGCTGTTTTTT. V gene TRBV7-2 combines with J gene TRBJ2-2; possible D gene TRBD1, 6 bases. V was pared by 2 bases and J by 7 bases, with 11 bases between. The CDR3 covers 14 residues. In germline, CDR1 is SGHTA, CDR2 FQGNSA.

This chain links TRBV7-2 with TRBJ2-3, with TRBD2 matching 14 bases. CDR3 length equals 18 residues. The germline gives CDR1 SGHTA, CDR2 FQGNSA. The junction had 9 bases not matched to a gene; V was cut back by 5 bases and J by 2 bases. CDR3 bases: TGTGCCAGCAGCACCCTCCCGGGACTAGCGGGAGTCACAGATACGCAGTATTTT. It is translated as CASSTLPGLAGVTDTQYF.

The chain links TRBV7-9 to TRBJ1-2, with D unclear. The length of the CDR3 is 14 residues. Germline-derived CDR1 and CDR2 are SEHNR and FQNEAQ (reference sequence). Trimming stripped 2 bases from V and 0 bases from J, with 7 bases between. CDR3 region: CASSLSEANYGYTF. For the CDR3, the DNA is TGTGCCAGCAGCTTATCAGAAGCTAACTATGGCTACACCTTC.

The chain links TRBV6-1 to TRBJ2-5; D ambiguous. Trimming cost V 6 bases and J 2 bases, with 4 bases left between them. The CDR3 runs to 11 residues. CDR1 and CDR2 (germline): MNHNS, SASEGT. CDR3 DNA sequence: TGTGCCAGCAGCCCGCAAGAGACCCAGTACTTC. Its translation: CASSPQETQYF.

A word on this clone: This sample also contains other DNA sequences that code for the same CDR3. The V and J genes are TRBV5-4 and TRBJ1-2; 12 bases agree with TRBD1. Unmatched junction bases numbered 3, after V lost 5 bases and J lost 4 bases. The CDR3 is 14 residues long. Germline CDR1 SGHNT, CDR2 YYREEE (reference sequence). The CDR3: CASSLGQGAYGYTF. The CDR3 nucleotides read TGTGCCAGCAGTCTGGGACAGGGGGCCTATGGCTACACCTTC.

In DNA, the CDR3 is TGTGCCAGTACCTCAAACGGGGGCAGGGGGAGCAATCAGCCCCAGCATTTT. It specifies CASTSNGGRGSNQPQHF. This chain uses TRBV19 with TRBJ1-5, with 7 nucleotides matching TRBD1. V gave up 7 bases and J gave up 1 base; unmatched junction bases: 13. The CDR3 has 17 amino acids. Germline values: CDR1 LNHDA, CDR2 SQIVND (reference sequence).

The chain links TRBV19 to TRBJ1-2; 10 bases line up with TRBD1. J was trimmed by 6 bases and V by 7 bases; bases with no gene match: 5. CDR1 and CDR2 (germline): LNHDA, SQIVND (reference sequence). This CDR3 is 13 amino acids long. The CDR3 DNA reads TGTGCCAGTATTCGACAGGGGGCGAATGGCTACACCTTC. Residues: CASIRQGANGYTF.

The chain carries TRBV2 and TRBJ1-1; 9 nucleotides align to TRBD1. Germline V CDR1 and CDR2: SNHLY, FYNNEI. The CDR3 is 14 amino acids. The V and J ends lost 8 bases and 6 bases, in that order; junction bases with no gene match: 10. The CDR3 coding sequence is TGTGCCAGCGGTTGGGGACAGGGAGTGTCTGAAGCTTTCTTT. Its protein product is CASGWGQGVSEAFF.

The chain couples TRBV30 to TRBJ2-5; D gene unclear. Germline assignment: CDR1 GTSNPN and CDR2 SVGIG (reference sequence). The CDR3 spans 14 residues. Trimming stripped 4 bases from V and 5 bases from J, with 17 bases between. Here the CDR3 DNA reads TGTGCCTGGACCACCGGGTGGCAATATGAGACCCAGTACTTC. It specifies CAWTTGWQYETQYF. Filled out from reference TRBV30 and TRBJ2-5, the complete variable domain reads SQTIHQWPATLVQPVGSPLSLECTVEGTSNPNLYWYRQAAGRGLQLLFYSVGIGQISSEVPQNLSASRPQDRQFILSSKKLLLSDSGFYLCAWTTGWQYETQYFGPGTRLLVL.

Comments on this clone: The sample has other DNA sequences that encode this CDR3 too. The V gene is TRBV5-1, the J gene TRBJ1-1; D not certain. V lost 0 bases and J 1 base, leaving 7 bases between the germline ends. The CDR3 runs to 14 residues. The germline gives CDR1 SGHRS, CDR2 YFSETQ. DNA for the CDR3: TGCGCCAGCAGCTTGGAGGAGGCGAACACTGAAGCTTTCTTT. Encoded protein: CASSLEEANTEAFF.

V is TRBV11-1 and J is TRBJ1-3; D is possibly TRBD1 (5 bases). Trimming pared 3 bases from V and 2 bases from J, leaving 11 bases between. There are 15 residues in the CDR3. The germline V gene encodes CDR1 SGHAT and CDR2 FQDESV (reference sequence). The CDR3 here is CASSFSGATGNTIYF. The CDR3 bases are TGTGCCAGCAGCTTTAGTGGGGCGACTGGAAACACCATATATTTT.

V is TRBV7-6 and J is TRBJ2-5; no clear D gene. Germline CDR1 is SGHVS and CDR2 is FNYEAQ. Between the trimmed V and J ends, which lost 2 bases and 5 bases, there was a span of 6 bases. The length of the CDR3 is 12 residues. Written as DNA, the CDR3 is TGTGCCAGCAGCTTATGGCAGGAGACCCAGTACTTC. Translated, it gives CASSLWQETQYF.